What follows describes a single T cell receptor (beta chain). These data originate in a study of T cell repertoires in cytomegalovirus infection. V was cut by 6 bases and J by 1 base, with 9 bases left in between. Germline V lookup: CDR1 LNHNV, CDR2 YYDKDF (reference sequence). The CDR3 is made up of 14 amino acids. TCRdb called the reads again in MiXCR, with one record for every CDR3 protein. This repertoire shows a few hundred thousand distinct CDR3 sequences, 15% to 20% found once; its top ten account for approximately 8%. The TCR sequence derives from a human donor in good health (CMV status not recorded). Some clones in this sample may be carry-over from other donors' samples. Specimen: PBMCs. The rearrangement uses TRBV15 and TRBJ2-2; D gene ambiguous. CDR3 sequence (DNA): TGTGCCACCAGGCCCGGACGGAACACCGGGGAGCTGTTTTTT. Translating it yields CATRPGRNTGELFF.